Listed below are T cell receptor beta chains from one sample, sequenced in a study of T cell repertoires in cytomegalovirus infection. TCRdb ran MiXCR on the reads and lists one entry per CDR3 protein. The profile shows 510,000 or so distinct CDR3 sequences, more than 20% of them singletons. Sequencing was done on a sample of PBMCs. The receptor source for this set is a human donor in good health (CMV status not recorded). Some clones in this sample may be carry-over from other donors' samples. The CDR3 runs from the conserved cysteine through the conserved F or W. Each record gives: clone size, J gene, V gene, D gene, CDR3 protein, CDR3 DNA. A D gene is named only where the DNA matches it firmly. The listing skips clone size in some rows; elsewhere it reads once, few, many or a size class.

size: few; J: TRBJ2-1; V: TRBV6-6; D: -; CDR3: CASSRGYGNEQFF; DNA: TGTGCCAGCAGTAGGGGGTACGGCAATGAGCAGTTCTTC
size: -; J: TRBJ2-5; V: TRBV12-3/TRBV12-4; D: TRBD2; CDR3: CASSLSPSGKGETQYF; DNA: TGTGCCAGCAGTTTATCTCCTAGCGGGAAAGGAGAGACCCAGTACTTC
size: -; J: TRBJ2-1; V: TRBV6-2/TRBV6-3; D: TRBD2; CDR3: CASSIIGLAAYNEQFF; DNA: TGTGCCAGCAGTATAATAGGACTAGCGGCCTACAATGAGCAGTTCTTC
size: -; J: TRBJ1-1; V: TRBV7-9; D: -; CDR3: CASSPQDTEAFF; DNA: TGTGCCAGCAGCCCCCAGGACACTGAAGCTTTCTTT
size: few; J: TRBJ2-4; V: TRBV6-2/TRBV6-3; D: -; CDR3: CASSRPEGKNIQYF; DNA: TGTGCCAGCAGCCGGCCCGAGGGCAAAAACATTCAGTACTTC
size: -; J: TRBJ1-5; V: TRBV11-1; D: -; CDR3: CASSLVPNQPQHF; DNA: TGTGCCAGCAGCTTAGTCCCGAATCAGCCCCAGCATTTT
size: -; J: TRBJ2-5; V: TRBV15; D: -; CDR3: CATSREGETQYF; DNA: TGTGCCACCAGCAGAGAGGGAGAGACCCAGTACTTC
size: once; J: TRBJ2-3; V: TRBV5-6; D: -; CDR3: CASSSGLESSHTQYF; DNA: TGTGCCAGCAGCTCCGGACTGGAGAGCAGTCATACGCAGTATTTT
size: -; J: TRBJ2-1; V: TRBV5-6; D: -; CDR3: CASSLWWQGGEGSYNEQFF; DNA: TGTGCCAGCAGCTTGTGGTGGCAGGGGGGAGAGGGGTCCTACAATGAGCAGTTCTTC
size: few; J: TRBJ1-2; V: TRBV6-5; D: -; CDR3: CASSYSSGNYGYTF; DNA: TGTGCCAGCAGTTACTCTTCAGGGAACTATGGCTACACCTTC
size: -; J: TRBJ1-1; V: TRBV10-3; D: -; CDR3: CAISYGPQNTEAFF; DNA: TGTGCCATCAGTTATGGGCCCCAGAACACTGAAGCTTTCTTT
size: -; J: TRBJ1-5; V: TRBV20-1; D: TRBD1; CDR3: CSARTGTDSNQPQHF; DNA: TGCAGTGCTAGAACCGGGACAGATAGCAATCAGCCCCAGCATTTT
size: few; J: TRBJ1-1; V: TRBV12-3/TRBV12-4; D: TRBD1; CDR3: CASSGVDRDRVFTEAFF; DNA: TGTGCCAGCAGTGGGGTTGACCGGGACAGGGTGTTTACTGAAGCTTTCTTT
size: -; J: TRBJ2-7; V: TRBV20-1; D: TRBD1; CDR3: CSARDQGQPSYEQYF; DNA: TGCAGTGCTAGAGATCAGGGACAGCCCTCCTACGAGCAGTACTTC
size: -; J: TRBJ2-6; V: TRBV11-3; D: -; CDR3: CASSFGTQVYSGANVLTF; DNA: TGTGCCAGCAGCTTCGGGACGCAAGTTTACTCTGGGGCCAACGTCCTGACTTTC
size: many; J: TRBJ2-2; V: TRBV7-8; D: TRBD1; CDR3: CASSRDRLPRHTGELFF; DNA: TGTGCCAGCAGCAGGGACAGGCTTCCTAGGCACACCGGGGAGCTGTTTTTT
size: -; J: TRBJ2-3; V: TRBV6-2/TRBV6-3; D: TRBD2; CDR3: CASSYSRLAGRDTQYF; DNA: TGTGCCAGCAGTTACTCGAGGCTAGCGGGGCGAGATACGCAGTATTTT
size: few; J: TRBJ2-1; V: TRBV7-9; D: TRBD2; CDR3: CASREGAGLGNEQFF; DNA: TGTGCCAGCAGAGAAGGAGCGGGACTTGGGAATGAGCAGTTCTTC
size: -; J: TRBJ2-3; V: TRBV7-2; D: TRBD2; CDR3: CASSLRRLALDTQYF; DNA: TGTGCCAGCAGCTTAAGGAGACTAGCGTTGGATACGCAGTATTTT
size: -; J: TRBJ2-1; V: TRBV20-1; D: TRBD2; CDR3: CSASEPQGRAGGFEQFF; DNA: TGCAGTGCTAGCGAACCGCAAGGGCGAGCGGGGGGATTTGAGCAGTTCTTC
size: -; J: TRBJ2-3; V: TRBV7-8; D: TRBD2; CDR3: CASSLAPGGGRAGADTQYF; DNA: TGTGCCAGCAGCTTAGCCCCGGGGGGCGGGAGGGCGGGAGCAGATACGCAGTATTTT
size: few; J: TRBJ1-1; V: TRBV5-1; D: -; CDR3: CASSRWGLNTEAFF; DNA: TGCGCCAGCAGTCGGTGGGGCCTGAACACTGAAGCTTTCTTT
size: -; J: TRBJ1-6; V: TRBV12-3/TRBV12-4; D: -; CDR3: CASGRRDKDSPLHF; DNA: TGTGCCAGCGGCCGCCGGGACAAGGATTCACCCCTCCACTTT
size: -; J: TRBJ2-1; V: TRBV20-1; D: -; CDR3: CSAYSGRNEQFF; DNA: TGCAGTGCTTATAGCGGTCGAAATGAGCAGTTCTTC
size: -; J: TRBJ2-7; V: TRBV25-1; D: -; CDR3: CASSEDPTTVEQYF; DNA: TGTGCCAGCAGTGAAGATCCTACTACGGTCGAGCAGTACTTC
size: few; J: TRBJ2-6; V: TRBV4-3; D: -; CDR3: CASSQQTRSSSGANVLTF; DNA: TGCGCCAGCAGCCAGCAGACTAGATCAAGCTCTGGGGCCAACGTCCTGACTTTC
size: -; J: TRBJ2-3; V: TRBV7-2; D: -; CDR3: CASSPAWGTDTQYF; DNA: TGTGCCAGCAGCCCAGCTTGGGGTACAGATACGCAGTATTTT
size: -; J: TRBJ2-1; V: TRBV29-1; D: -; CDR3: CSVVLVAYGEQFF; DNA: TGCAGCGTTGTCCTTGTAGCGTACGGTGAGCAGTTCTTC
size: -; J: TRBJ2-3; V: TRBV5-5; D: -; CDR3: CASSLQGGDTQYF; DNA: TGTGCCAGCAGCCTCCAGGGGGGTGATACGCAGTATTTT
size: -; J: TRBJ2-7; V: TRBV12-3/TRBV12-4; D: -; CDR3: CASSIGTPGQYF; DNA: TGTGCCAGCAGTATAGGGACTCCAGGGCAGTACTTC
size: -; J: TRBJ2-5; V: TRBV19; D: -; CDR3: CASRGREETQYF; DNA: TGTGCCAGTAGGGGCAGGGAAGAGACCCAGTACTTC
size: few; J: TRBJ2-1; V: TRBV5-6; D: TRBD2; CDR3: CAGKREGRSDEQFF; DNA: TGTGCCGGGAAGCGGGAGGGCCGTTCGGATGAGCAGTTCTTC
size: few; J: TRBJ2-1; V: TRBV10-3; D: TRBD2; CDR3: CAISDQSGSSYNEQFF; DNA: TGTGCCATCAGTGATCAAAGCGGGAGCTCCTACAATGAGCAGTTCTTC
size: -; J: TRBJ1-1; V: TRBV25-1; D: -; CDR3: CASRFPVNTEAFF; DNA: TGTGCCAGCAGGTTCCCAGTGAACACTGAAGCTTTCTTT
size: -; J: TRBJ2-1; V: TRBV6-2/TRBV6-3; D: TRBD2; CDR3: CASCGGGTYNEQFF; DNA: TGTGCCAGCTGCGGGGGAGGCACCTACAATGAGCAGTTCTTC
size: -; J: TRBJ2-2; V: TRBV12-3/TRBV12-4; D: TRBD1; CDR3: CASSRTGFGTGELFF; DNA: TGTGCCAGCAGCCGGACAGGGTTTGGCACCGGGGAGCTGTTTTTT
size: many; J: TRBJ2-1; V: TRBV11-3; D: -; CDR3: CASSFREGDYNEQFF; DNA: TGTGCCAGCAGCTTTAGGGAGGGGGACTACAATGAGCAGTTCTTC
size: -; J: TRBJ1-4; V: TRBV7-4; D: -; CDR3: CASSFGTKNEKLFF; DNA: TGTGCCAGCAGCTTCGGGACAAAGAATGAAAAACTGTTTTTT
size: -; J: TRBJ2-1; V: TRBV12-3/TRBV12-4; D: -; CDR3: CASTQENEQFF; DNA: TGTGCCAGCACCCAGGAAAATGAGCAGTTCTTC
size: few; J: TRBJ2-4; V: TRBV7-9; D: -; CDR3: CASSLTGSAKNIQYF; DNA: TGTGCCAGCAGCTTAACGGGTTCAGCCAAAAACATTCAGTACTTC
size: -; J: TRBJ2-1; V: TRBV7-9; D: TRBD1; CDR3: CASSQDRVDEQFF; DNA: TGTGCCAGCAGCCAAGACAGGGTGGATGAGCAGTTCTTC
size: once; J: TRBJ2-5; V: TRBV27; D: -; CDR3: CASSPLGGVETQYF; DNA: TGTGCCAGCAGTCCCCTTGGGGGAGTAGAGACCCAGTACTTC
size: few; J: TRBJ1-2; V: TRBV7-8; D: -; CDR3: CASSPKSVIVGAIHSNYGYTF; DNA: TGTGCCAGCAGCCCCAAGTCGGTTATCGTAGGGGCGATTCATTCTAACTATGGCTACACCTTC
size: many; J: TRBJ2-1; V: TRBV7-8; D: TRBD2; CDR3: CASSFGLADEQFF; DNA: TGTGCCAGCAGCTTCGGACTAGCGGATGAGCAGTTCTTC
size: -; J: TRBJ2-5; V: TRBV2; D: TRBD1; CDR3: CASSSWDREQETQYF; DNA: TGTGCCAGCAGCTCCTGGGACAGAGAACAAGAGACCCAGTACTTC
size: -; J: TRBJ2-1; V: TRBV4-1; D: TRBD1; CDR3: CASSQGGDRVNNEQFF; DNA: TGCGCCAGCAGCCAAGGGGGGGACAGGGTAAACAATGAGCAGTTCTTC
size: many; J: TRBJ2-3; V: TRBV12-5; D: -; CDR3: CASGSAIQSQYF; DNA: TGTGCTAGTGGTTCAGCTATTCAATCGCAGTATTTT
size: -; J: TRBJ2-1; V: TRBV12-3/TRBV12-4; D: -; CDR3: CASSLGGGGLIYNEQFF; DNA: TGTGCCAGCAGCCTAGGGGGGGGCGGACTCATCTACAATGAGCAGTTCTTC
size: few; J: TRBJ1-5; V: TRBV15; D: -; CDR3: CATSRGGTQPQHF; DNA: TGTGCCACCAGCAGGGGGGGGACCCAGCCCCAGCATTTT
size: -; J: TRBJ2-2; V: TRBV12-3/TRBV12-4; D: -; CDR3: CASRGTRSTGELFF; DNA: TGTGCCAGCAGGGGGACGAGGTCCACCGGGGAGCTGTTTTTT
size: -; J: TRBJ2-7; V: TRBV29-1; D: TRBD2; CDR3: CSVARTSGSLGEQYF; DNA: TGCAGCGTTGCTAGGACTAGCGGGAGTTTGGGCGAGCAGTACTTC
size: few; J: TRBJ2-7; V: TRBV2; D: TRBD1; CDR3: CASSDQGEEQYF; DNA: TGTGCCAGCAGTGATCAGGGGGAGGAGCAGTACTTC
size: -; J: TRBJ2-2; V: TRBV20-1; D: -; CDR3: CSAPGSTGELFF; DNA: TGCAGTGCCCCGGGGTCTACCGGGGAGCTGTTTTTT
size: -; J: TRBJ1-5; V: TRBV7-8; D: TRBD1; CDR3: CASSPRRQGSNQPQHF; DNA: TGTGCCAGCAGCCCCCGTAGACAGGGAAGCAATCAGCCCCAGCATTTT
size: -; J: TRBJ2-3; V: TRBV29-1; D: -; CDR3: CSVTEEAGMTDTQYF; DNA: TGCAGCGTAACGGAGGAGGCGGGGATGACAGATACGCAGTATTTT
size: -; J: TRBJ2-7; V: TRBV7-9; D: TRBD1; CDR3: CASSPPYRGLEQYF; DNA: TGTGCCAGCAGCCCCCCTTACAGGGGGCTCGAGCAGTACTTC
size: -; J: TRBJ2-3; V: TRBV6-1; D: -; CDR3: CASRIRDTQYF; DNA: TGTGCCAGCAGAATCCGGGATACGCAGTATTTT
size: few; J: TRBJ2-5; V: TRBV14; D: TRBD2; CDR3: CASSQDWGLPGQETQYF; DNA: TGTGCCAGCAGCCAAGATTGGGGACTACCCGGACAAGAGACCCAGTACTTC
size: -; J: TRBJ1-1; V: TRBV28; D: -; CDR3: CASKHRQNTEAFF; DNA: TGTGCCAGCAAACACAGGCAGAACACTGAAGCTTTCTTT
size: -; J: TRBJ2-5; V: TRBV4-2; D: TRBD1; CDR3: CASSQADRVETQYF; DNA: TGTGCCAGCAGCCAAGCGGACAGGGTAGAGACCCAGTACTTC